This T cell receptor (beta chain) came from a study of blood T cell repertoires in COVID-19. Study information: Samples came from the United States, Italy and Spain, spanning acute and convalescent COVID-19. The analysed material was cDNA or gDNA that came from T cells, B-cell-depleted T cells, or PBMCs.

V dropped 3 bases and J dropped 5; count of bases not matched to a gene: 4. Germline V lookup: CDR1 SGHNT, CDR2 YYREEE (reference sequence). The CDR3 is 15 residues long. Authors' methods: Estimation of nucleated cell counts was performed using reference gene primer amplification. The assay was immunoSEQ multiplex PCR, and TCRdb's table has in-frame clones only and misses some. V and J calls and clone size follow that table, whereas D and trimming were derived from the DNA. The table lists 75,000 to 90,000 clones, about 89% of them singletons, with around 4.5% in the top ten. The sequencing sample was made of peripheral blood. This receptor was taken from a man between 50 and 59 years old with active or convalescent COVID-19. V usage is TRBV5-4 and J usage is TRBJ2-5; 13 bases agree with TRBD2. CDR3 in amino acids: CASSSLAGGPETQYF. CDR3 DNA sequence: TGTGCCAGCAGCTCACTAGCGGGGGGGCCGGAGACCCAGTACTTC.